This T cell receptor (beta chain) was sequenced during a study of graft-versus-host responses after intestinal transplantation. For the study at large: Anti-thymocyte globulin induction preceded approximately three years of tacrolimus and steroid maintenance in all recipients.

The sample holds one count of this clone. Its antigen is undetermined. Libraries were prepared by immunoSEQ multiplex PCR; TCRdb keeps only in-frame clonotypes and omits some of them. The sample yields 90,000 to 150,000 clones, roughly 95% seen once. Trimming left V 5 bases short and J 6 bases short, with 13 bases between. CDR3 length: 12 residues. The germline V gene has CDR1 SQVTM and CDR2 ANQGSEA. General observations from the study: GvH clones turned up in recipient marrow; some had shown up first in ileum or blood. Graft-donor T cell macrochimerism coincided with high graft-versus-host to host-versus-graft clonal ratios in allografts.

The TCR originated in a human donor who received an intestinal transplant. V gene TRBV29-1 combines with J gene TRBJ1-1, with D possibly TRBD1 on 5 matching bases. Material: unstimulated CD8+ T cells sorted from spleen or lymph node cells, obtained before intestinal transplant. In DNA, the CDR3 is TGCAGCGTTAATAGGGGTCCCGCTGAAGCTTTCTTT. Its translation is CSVNRGPAEAFF.